This T cell receptor beta chain stems from a study of breast tumors, draining lymph nodes, adjacent tissues. A word on this clonotype: The antigen is unknown.

V gave up 0 bases and J gave up 5 bases; unmatched junction bases: 4. The germline CDR1 and CDR2 sequences are SGHAT and FQNNGV. The CDR3 totals 16 residues. MiXCR was run by TCRdb on the multiplex PCR reads, yielding one entry per CDR3 protein. The top ten clones hold roughly 2.8% of a sample with over 100,000 distinct CDR3 sequences, about 20% of them seen once. The study, taken as a whole, reports: Luminal-like breast cancer showed significantly higher tumor–nontumor repertoire similarity than basal-like. Tumors had less TCR diversity than lymph nodes, more than nontumor tissue.

The lymph nodes were axillary draining lymph nodes from breast cancer patients. This TCR came from a female donor with breast cancer. Some clones in this sample may be carry-over from other donors' samples. Material: axillary lymph node tissue. J is TRBJ2-1 and V is TRBV11-2; 10 bases are shared with TRBD1. CDR3 residues: CASSLDPGTGDNEQFF. CDR3 DNA sequence: TGTGCCAGCAGCTTAGATCCCGGGACAGGGGACAATGAGCAGTTCTTC.